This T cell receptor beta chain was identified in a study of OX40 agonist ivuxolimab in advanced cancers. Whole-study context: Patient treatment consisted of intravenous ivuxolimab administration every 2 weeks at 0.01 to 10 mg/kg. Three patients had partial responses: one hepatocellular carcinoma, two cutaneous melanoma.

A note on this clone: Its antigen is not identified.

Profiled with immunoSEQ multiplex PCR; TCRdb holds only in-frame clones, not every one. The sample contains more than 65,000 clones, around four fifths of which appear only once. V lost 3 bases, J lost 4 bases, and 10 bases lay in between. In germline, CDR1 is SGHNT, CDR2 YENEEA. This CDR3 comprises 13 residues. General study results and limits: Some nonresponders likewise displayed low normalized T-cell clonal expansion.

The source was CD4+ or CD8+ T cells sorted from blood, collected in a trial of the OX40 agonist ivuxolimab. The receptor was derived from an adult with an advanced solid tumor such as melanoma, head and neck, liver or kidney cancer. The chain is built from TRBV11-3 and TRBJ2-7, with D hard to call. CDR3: CASSFGQKYEQYF. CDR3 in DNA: TGTGCCAGCAGCTTCGGGCAGAAATACGAGCAGTACTTC.